This TCR beta chain came from a study of T cell responses to AZD1222 COVID-19 vaccine. Clones were sequenced by immunoSEQ multiplex PCR, and TCRdb holds only the in-frame ones, with some missing. This sample has under 130,000 clones, with roughly 87% found just once. The CDR3 is made up of 11 amino acids. Germline CDR1 and CDR2: SGHTA and FQGNSA. V dropped 3 bases and J dropped 3 bases, with 3 bases sitting between them. Regarding this clone: Different DNA sequences within this sample yield the same CDR3.

This receptor was obtained from an adult in good health. The input for sequencing was peripheral blood, taken on day 0 of AZD1222 vaccination. The J gene is TRBJ2-7, the V gene TRBV7-2; D gene unclear. The CDR3 DNA follows: TGTGCCAGCAGCTTCAGCTACGAGCAGTACTTC. Its translation is CASSFSYEQYF.